This TCR beta chain was sequenced for a study of T-cell reconstitution after alpha-beta-depleted transplantation in children. This clonotype showed up many times. TCRbeta library preparation incorporated unique molecular identifiers. Via MiXCR, TCRdb re-called the PCR reads, giving one row per CDR3 protein. Here the sample spans approximately 650,000 distinct CDR3 sequences, 10% to 15% being singletons. The V gene lost 0 bases and the J gene lost 5 bases, with 8 bases spanning the gap. The CDR3 runs 13 residues. Per the germline V gene, CDR1 is DFQATT and CDR2 is SNEGSKA (reference sequence). The chain uses TRBV20-1 and TRBJ1-5; D ambiguous. Here the sequenced sample was PBMCs, taken before TCRalphabeta/CD19-depleted stem cell transplant. This TCR was sampled from a girl aged 2 to 9 with congenital amegakaryocytic thrombocytopenia, due to receive a stem cell transplant. Here the CDR3 reads CSARDPDYQPQHF. The CDR3 DNA is TGCAGTGCTAGAGATCCAGACTATCAGCCCCAGCATTTT.